This T cell receptor (beta chain) was documented in a study of shared clonotypes between healthy human individuals. Study as a whole: The plates for each donor numbered three CD4 naive, three CD4 memory, two CD8 naive and one CD8 memory. Study-wide findings and caveats: Large sequencing depth failed to make sorted-subset sequencing complete, rarefaction showed. Expectations were that clonotype sharing among donors would be affected by sequencing depth.

As regards this clone: Its specificity is not known.

Repertoires were generated with immunoSEQ multiplex PCR, while TCRdb's copy carries only in-frame clones and drops some. The sample records under 1,100,000 clones, around three quarters being singletons. The CDR3 covers 14 residues. Germline V gives CDR1 KGHSH, CDR2 LQKENI. The V gene end was trimmed by 4 bases and the J gene end by 6 bases; junction bases not matched to a gene: 7. The TCR was taken from a man between 18 and 35 years old in good health. Some clones in this sample may be carry-over from other donors' samples. V and J are TRBV18 and TRBJ2-7; TRBD2 matches at 9 bases. Sequencing was performed on memory CD4+ T cells from PBMCs. Stated subset: CD45RA-negative fraction. CDR3 in amino acids: CASSLGGRVPEQYF. The CDR3 region has the DNA TGTGCCAGCTCACTGGGCGGGAGGGTCCCCGAGCAGTACTTC.